This TCR beta chain was sequenced in a study of cytomegalovirus exposure and HLA in healthy donors. The CDR3 has 18 amino acids. V dropped 2 bases and J dropped 5; count of bases not matched to a gene: 12. Germline loops: CDR1 MNHNS, CDR2 SASEGT. Points from the study as a whole: In vitro checks showed that three CMV-associated chains really do target CMV antigens.

Comment on this clone: What it binds is unknown.

Here immunoSEQ multiplex PCR was the method, and the copy in TCRdb shows in-frame clones only, minus some. Of 250,000 to 400,000 clones listed, nearly 90% were seen once; the top ten hold approximately 0.9%. The rearrangement links TRBV6-1 to TRBJ2-5; 12 nucleotides align to TRBD1. Sequenced material: PBMCs. This receptor was taken from a man younger than 45 in good health and CMV-seronegative. CDR3: CASSEIFGTGGMGETQYF. In DNA form, the CDR3 reads TGTGCCAGCAGTGAAATATTCGGGACAGGGGGCATGGGGGAGACCCAGTACTTC.